Detailed here is one T cell receptor (beta chain). The sample is drawn from a study of PD-L1 blockade in urothelial cancer. Study context: The authors examined blood 3 weeks (second dose) and 6 weeks after treatment start. There were a median of about 140,000 T cells in blood samples.

Here immunoSEQ multiplex PCR was the method, and the copy in TCRdb shows in-frame clones only, minus some. Among about 71,000 clones, roughly 89% were seen once, and the ten largest hold around 3.4%. Germline V gene lookup returns CDR1 MDHEN and CDR2 SYDVKM. The CDR3 has 16 amino acids. V lost 7 bases, J lost 1 base, and 7 bases stayed unmatched. The V gene is TRBV28, the J gene TRBJ2-1; 10 bases match TRBD2. The sequence derives from a man aged 55-75 years with urothelial cancer. The specimen was PBMCs, collected around atezolizumab (anti-PD-L1) treatment. CDR3 sequence reads: CASKSGGAGSYNEQFF. CDR3 DNA: TGTGCCAGCAAAAGCGGGGGGGCCGGTTCCTACAATGAGCAGTTCTTC.